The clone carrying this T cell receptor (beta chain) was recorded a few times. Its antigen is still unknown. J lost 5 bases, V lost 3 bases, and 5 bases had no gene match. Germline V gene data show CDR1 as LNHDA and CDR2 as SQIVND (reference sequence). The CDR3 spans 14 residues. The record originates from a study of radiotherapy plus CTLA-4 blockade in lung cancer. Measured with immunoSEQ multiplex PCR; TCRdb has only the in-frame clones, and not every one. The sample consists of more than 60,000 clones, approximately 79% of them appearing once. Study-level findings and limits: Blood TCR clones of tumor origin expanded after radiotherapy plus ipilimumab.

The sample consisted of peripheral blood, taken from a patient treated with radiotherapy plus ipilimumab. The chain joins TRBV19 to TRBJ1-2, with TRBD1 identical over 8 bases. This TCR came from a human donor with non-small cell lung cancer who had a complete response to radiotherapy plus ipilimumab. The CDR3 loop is CASSMVRTGYGYTF. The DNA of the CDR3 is TGTGCCAGTAGTATGGTCAGGACAGGGTATGGCTACACCTTC.